This T cell receptor beta chain was recorded in a study of blood T cell repertoires in COVID-19. As for the study in general: Material from acute and convalescent COVID-19 was sourced from the United States, Italy and Spain. PBMCs, B-cell-depleted T cells, or T cells provided the cDNA or gDNA that made up the material.

The CDR3 is 18 amino acids. Germline V lookup: CDR1 WNHNN, CDR2 SYGVQD (reference sequence). V lost 3 bases and J lost 2; bases outside the gene matches: 10. Original processing methods: The assay estimated nucleated cells by amplifying reference gene primers. Profiled with immunoSEQ multiplex PCR; TCRdb holds only in-frame clones, not every one. V, J and clone size are taken as reported in that table, and D and trimming were inferred from the DNA itself. The sample consists of some 190,000 clones, about 88% of them appearing once. The chain has TRBV10-1 and TRBJ1-5; TRBD1 matches at 10 bases. The sample taken for sequencing was peripheral blood. This TCR was recovered from a human donor in a cohort sampled during active COVID-19. The CDR3 loop reads CASSERTGGTYGNQPQHF. In DNA, the CDR3 is TGCGCCAGCAGTGAACGGACAGGGGGGACTTACGGCAATCAGCCCCAGCATTTT.